These 30 T cell receptor beta chains came from one sample sequenced in a study of CXCR3-negative and CXCR3-positive naive CD8 T cells. With UMI labels, 5' RACE was used to prepare the TRB cDNA libraries. For each CDR3 protein, TCRdb gives one entry from its re-call of the 5' RACE reads, without DNA. The sample has under 75,000 distinct CDR3 sequences. No antigen has been identified for these receptors. Study findings and constraints: More hydrophobic TRB CDR3s were found in CXCR3-positive naive cells than in CXCR3-negative naive cells.

Sequenced material: naive CXCR3+ CD8+ T cells from blood. Subset reported: CD45RO-CCR7+CD27+CD95- naive CD8+ T cells expressing CXCR3 (TNR3+). These receptors all come from a human donor in good health. Some clones in this sample may be carry-over from other donors' samples.

The chain is built from TRBV20-1 and TRBJ2-7; the D call of TRBD1 rests on TCRdb alone, since no DNA is present to check it. This CDR3 comprises 13 residues. CDR1 and CDR2 (germline): DFQATT, SNEGSKA (reference sequence). This CDR3 reads CSARDPGGYEQYF.

This chain links TRBV29-1 with TRBJ1-1. The CDR3 has 12 residues. Germline values: CDR1 SQVTM, CDR2 ANQGSEA. The CDR3 loop is CSVEGVKDEAFF.

CDR3 amino acids: CASSQDLDYGYTF. The V gene is TRBV4-3, the J gene TRBJ1-2. Looked up from germline, CDR1 is LGHNA and CDR2 is YSLEER. This CDR3 region has 13 residues.

The J gene is TRBJ2-7, the V gene TRBV7-9; TCRdb's assignment of TRBD1 cannot be checked, as there is no DNA. CDR3 length: 15 amino acids. Germline CDR1 is SEHNR and CDR2 is FQNEAQ (reference sequence). The CDR3: CASSLVGGISYEQYF.

The chain combines TRBV4-3 with TRBJ2-1; TCRdb's assignment of TRBD1 cannot be checked, as there is no DNA. The CDR3 runs to 16 residues. The germline V gene has CDR1 LGHNA and CDR2 YSLEER. The CDR3 region is CASSQDPRGPYNEQFF.

The rearrangement links TRBV29-1 to TRBJ2-7; TCRdb names TRBD1, which stays unverified in the absence of DNA. CDR3 length: 14 amino acids. Germline V CDR1 and CDR2: SQVTM, ANQGSEA. The CDR3 is CSVGFQGIVYEQYF.

The CDR3 loop is CSAPRRPSNTGELFF. This chain links TRBV20-1 with TRBJ2-2. The CDR3 has 15 amino acids. Germline values: CDR1 DFQATT, CDR2 SNEGSKA (reference sequence).

The CDR3 protein is CASSDPSGGSSYNEQFF. The rearrangement links TRBV2 to TRBJ2-1; TCRdb selects TRBD2, and the lack of DNA leaves this call unchecked. The CDR3 totals 17 residues. The germline V gene encodes CDR1 SNHLY and CDR2 FYNNEI.

This rearrangement joins TRBV7-9 to TRBJ1-4. Germline V CDR1 and CDR2: SEHNR, FQNEAQ (reference sequence). CDR3 length: 14 residues. This CDR3 reads CASSLALGEEKLFF.

The chain recombines TRBV6-5 with TRBJ1-3. This CDR3 comprises 15 residues. Germline CDR1 reads MNHEY; CDR2 reads SVGAGI. The CDR3 region is CASSYSQELGNTIYF.

The chain employs TRBV19 and TRBJ2-3. Germline loops: CDR1 LNHDA, CDR2 SQIVND (reference sequence). The CDR3 has 14 residues. CDR3 amino acids: CASGYNQGTDTQYF.

CDR3 region: CASSNGLAGEDTQYF. This rearrangement joins TRBV3-1 to TRBJ2-3; without DNA, the TCRdb call of TRBD2 cannot be checked. Germline V CDR1 and CDR2: LGHDT, YNNKEL (reference sequence). The CDR3 is 15 residues long.

This rearrangement joins TRBV20-1 to TRBJ2-7; TCRdb returns TRBD1, unconfirmable since there is no DNA. The germline V gene has CDR1 DFQATT and CDR2 SNEGSKA (reference sequence). This CDR3 has 13 amino acids. This CDR3 is CSARPAGSYEQYF.

This chain connects TRBV7-9 to TRBJ1-1; TCRdb lists TRBD1, though no DNA is available to test this call. The CDR3 is 14 amino acids. Per germline, CDR1 SEHNR and CDR2 FQNEAQ (reference sequence). This CDR3 is CASSYSLGETEAFF.

The chain recombines TRBV7-9 with TRBJ2-1; TCRdb's D call of TRBD1 is untestable without DNA. This CDR3 region has 15 residues. Germline-derived CDR1 and CDR2 are SEHNR and FQNEAQ (reference sequence). CDR3: CASSPYDTGFNEQFF. Looking up the rest from reference TRBV7-9 and TRBJ2-1 gives the full variable domain: DTGVSQNPRHKITKRGQNVTFRCDPISEHNRLYWYRQTLGQGPEFLTYFQNEAQLEKSRLLSDRFSAERPKGSFSTLEIQRTEQGDSAMYLCASSPYDTGFNEQFFGPGTRLTVL.

This CDR3 reads CASSVRYGLNTEAFF. The chain carries TRBV6-2 or TRBV6-3 and TRBJ1-1. This CDR3 comprises 15 residues. Germline CDR1 MNHEY, CDR2 SVGEGT.

CDR3 sequence: CSVASGGGNEQFF. The chain recombines TRBV29-1 with TRBJ2-1; TCRdb's D call of TRBD1 is untestable without DNA. The CDR3 extends over 13 amino acids. CDR1 and CDR2 (germline): SQVTM, ANQGSEA.

This chain joins TRBV7-9 and TRBJ1-1; there is no DNA to check the TCRdb D call of TRBD1. The CDR3 length is 15 residues. Per the germline V gene, CDR1 is SEHNR and CDR2 is FQNEAQ (reference sequence). Here the CDR3 reads CASSAPGQGITEAFF.

The gene calls are TRBV6-2 or TRBV6-3 and TRBJ2-7; checking the TCRdb D call of TRBD1 is not possible without DNA. Germline V gene sequence: CDR1 MNHEY, CDR2 SVGEGT. This CDR3 comprises 23 residues. The CDR3 reads CASSPGTAGSPLVLTRDRYEQYF.

The chain joins TRBV7-9 to TRBJ1-1; TCRdb's assignment of TRBD1 cannot be checked, as there is no DNA. Looked up from germline, CDR1 is SEHNR and CDR2 is FQNEAQ (reference sequence). The CDR3 contains 14 residues. CDR3 amino acids: CASSSRQGANLAFF.

This chain uses TRBV11-2 with TRBJ1-5; TCRdb lists TRBD1, though no DNA is available to test this call. Germline CDR1 SGHAT, CDR2 FQNNGV. CDR3 length: 14 residues. CDR3 protein: CASSLGRGDQPQHF.

The rearrangement links TRBV9 to TRBJ2-5; TCRdb lists TRBD2, though no DNA is available to test this call. The CDR3 contains 16 residues. CDR1 and CDR2 (germline): SGDLS, YYNGEE. The CDR3 here is CASSPRIAGGGETQYF.

This sequence joins TRBV3-1 and TRBJ2-7; checking the TCRdb D call of TRBD2 is not possible without DNA. CDR1 LGHDT and CDR2 YNNKEL come from the germline V gene (reference sequence). CDR3 length: 16 residues. This CDR3 reads CASSHSRLAVTYEQYF.

The V call is TRBV29-1, the J call TRBJ2-2; checking the TCRdb D call of TRBD1 is not possible without DNA. In germline, CDR1 is SQVTM, CDR2 ANQGSEA. The CDR3 is 13 amino acids. The CDR3 loop reads CSVTGQNTGELFF.

The V call is TRBV14, the J call TRBJ2-2. The CDR3 covers 14 residues. CDR1 is SGHDN, CDR2 FVKESK, per germline. CDR3 residues: CASSQWVSTGELFF.

The chain couples TRBV5-5 to TRBJ2-1; as DNA is missing, the TRBD1 call by TCRdb cannot be tested. The CDR3 runs 15 residues. CDR1 is SGHKS, CDR2 YYEKEE, per germline (reference sequence). CDR3 sequence: CASSFGGGAYNEQFF.

This sequence joins TRBV4-3 and TRBJ1-1. The CDR3 has 13 residues. Germline loops: CDR1 LGHNA, CDR2 YSLEER. The CDR3 spells CASSQAPTEEAFF.

The genes are TRBV24-1 and TRBJ2-3; TCRdb's D call of TRBD1 is untestable without DNA. CDR1 and CDR2 from the germline V gene are KGHDR and SFDVKD. CDR3 length: 17 amino acids. The CDR3 is CATSDLVQGAWTDTQYF.

V and J are TRBV7-9 and TRBJ1-2. The CDR3 has 14 amino acids. Germline CDR1 SEHNR, CDR2 FQNEAQ (reference sequence). Here the CDR3 reads CASSLPTAVYGYTF.

V gene TRBV2 combines with J gene TRBJ2-1. The CDR3 extends over 15 amino acids. The germline gives CDR1 SNHLY, CDR2 FYNNEI. This chain's CDR3 is CASRGITSPYNEQFF.